This T cell receptor beta chain was recovered during a study of CD4 T cells in relation to SARS-CoV-2 and coronaviruses. The count of this clone is one. The antigen remains unidentified. Generated by immunoSEQ multiplex PCR, the TCRdb table keeps only in-frame clones and is missing some. This sample carries about 20,000 clones, roughly 79% of them seen once, and the ten largest clones take 15% to 20%. Germline loops: CDR1 PRHDT, CDR2 FYEKMQ (reference sequence). The CDR3 has 12 residues. V shed 5 bases and J shed 3 bases, with 8 bases lying between them. Unexposed donor CD4+ T cells date from about 2011-2018, before the COVID-19 pandemic. Isolation of CD4+ T cells took place after around 11 days in culture.

The specimen sequenced was CD4+ T cells from PBMCs, cultured in vitro. The chain combines TRBV13 with TRBJ2-7, with D perhaps TRBD1 (6 bases). The TCR was taken from a human donor in good health. In nucleotides, the CDR3 is TGTGCCAGCAGCCTCAGGGGCTACGAGCAGTACTTC. Translated, it gives CASSLRGYEQYF.